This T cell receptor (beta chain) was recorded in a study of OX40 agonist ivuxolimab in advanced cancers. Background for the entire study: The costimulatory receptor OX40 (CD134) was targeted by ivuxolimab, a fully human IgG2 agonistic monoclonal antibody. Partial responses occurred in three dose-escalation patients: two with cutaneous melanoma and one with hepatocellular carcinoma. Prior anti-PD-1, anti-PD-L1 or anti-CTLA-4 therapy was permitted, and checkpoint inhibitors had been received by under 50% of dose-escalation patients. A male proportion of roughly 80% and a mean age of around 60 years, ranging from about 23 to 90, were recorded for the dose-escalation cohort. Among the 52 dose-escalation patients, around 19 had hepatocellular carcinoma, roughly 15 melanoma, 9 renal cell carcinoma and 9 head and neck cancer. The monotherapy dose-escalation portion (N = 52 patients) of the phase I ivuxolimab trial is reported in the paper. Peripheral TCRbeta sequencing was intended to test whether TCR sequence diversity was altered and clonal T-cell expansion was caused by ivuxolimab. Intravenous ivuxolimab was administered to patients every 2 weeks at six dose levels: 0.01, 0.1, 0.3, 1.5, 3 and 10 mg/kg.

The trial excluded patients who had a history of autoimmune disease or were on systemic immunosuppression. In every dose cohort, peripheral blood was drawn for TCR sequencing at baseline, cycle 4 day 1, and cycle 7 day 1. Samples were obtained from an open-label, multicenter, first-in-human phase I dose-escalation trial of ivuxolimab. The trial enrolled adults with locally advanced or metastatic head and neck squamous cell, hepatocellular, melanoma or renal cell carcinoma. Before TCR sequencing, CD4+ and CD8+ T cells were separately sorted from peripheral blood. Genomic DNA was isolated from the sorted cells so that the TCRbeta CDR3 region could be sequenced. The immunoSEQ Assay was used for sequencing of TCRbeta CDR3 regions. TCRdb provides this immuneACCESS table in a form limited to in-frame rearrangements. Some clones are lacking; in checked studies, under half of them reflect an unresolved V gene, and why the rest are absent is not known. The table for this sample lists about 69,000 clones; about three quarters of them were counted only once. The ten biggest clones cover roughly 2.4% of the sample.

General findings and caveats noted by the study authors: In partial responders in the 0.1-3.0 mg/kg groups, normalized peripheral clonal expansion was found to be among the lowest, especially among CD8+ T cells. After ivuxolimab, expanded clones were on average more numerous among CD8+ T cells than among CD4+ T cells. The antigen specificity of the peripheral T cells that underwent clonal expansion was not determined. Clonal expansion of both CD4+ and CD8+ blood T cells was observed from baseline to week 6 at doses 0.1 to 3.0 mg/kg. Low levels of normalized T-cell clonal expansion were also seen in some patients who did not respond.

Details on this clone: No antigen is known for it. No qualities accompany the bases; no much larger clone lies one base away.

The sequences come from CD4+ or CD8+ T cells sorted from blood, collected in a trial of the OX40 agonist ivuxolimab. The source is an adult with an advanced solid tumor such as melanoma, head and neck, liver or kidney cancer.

The base sequence is TGTGCCAGCAGCACCCGACAGGAACAAGAGACCCAGTACTTC. This codes for CASSTRQEQETQYF. The chain uses TRBV5-6 and TRBJ2-5; matching of 6 bases hints at TRBD1 as the D gene. V is clipped by 4 bases and J by 2 bases, and the sequence between their germline boundaries is 12 bases long. Measured from the cysteine to the phenylalanine, the CDR3 is 14 residues long. Of all the DNA, just the CDR3 is kept, 42 bases in frame from base 1. The germline V gene encodes CDR1 SGHDT and CDR2 YYEEEE.